The 6 T cell receptor beta chains below come from one sample, sequenced in a study of shared clonotypes between healthy human individuals. Using immunoSEQ multiplex PCR, the repertoire was profiled, and TCRdb retains in-frame clones only, with some absent. Among around 2.3 million clones, around 95% were seen once, and the ten largest hold 0.1% to 0.15%. Sequences were obtained from naive CD4+ T cells sorted from blood. The subset: CD45RA+ positively selected. The source of these receptors is a man younger than 35 in good health.

The V and J genes are TRBV4-1 and TRBJ2-2; 10 bases map to TRBD2. V trimming: 0 bases; J trimming: 6 bases; junction bases outside the gene matches: 7. CDR1 is MGHRA, CDR2 YSYEKL, per germline. The CDR3 is 17 residues long. CDR3 in DNA: TGCGCCAGCAGCCAAGATGTCCCTAGCGGGGGTGCCGGGGAGCTGTTTTTT. This codes for CASSQDVPSGGAGELFF.

This clone was counted a single time. The chain joins TRBV7-9 to TRBJ2-3, with 9 bases lining up with TRBD2. The length of the CDR3 is 17 residues. J lost 1 base, V lost 5 bases, and 10 bases had no gene match. The germline CDR1 and CDR2 sequences are SEHNR and FQNEAQ (reference sequence). The CDR3 reads CASSTVAGALGTDTQYF. The CDR3, as DNA: TGTGCCAGCAGCACCGTAGCGGGGGCGTTGGGCACAGATACGCAGTATTTT.

Points on this clone: The sample holds other DNA sequences that translate to the same CDR3. This chain links TRBV4-1 with TRBJ2-5; 11 positions agree with TRBD2. This CDR3 is 14 amino acids long. V lost 1 base and J lost 5; bases outside the gene matches: 0. Germline V gene lookup returns CDR1 MGHRA and CDR2 YSYEKL. The CDR3 nucleotides are TGCGCCAGCAGCCAAGGGACTAGCGGGGAGACCCAGTACTTC. This codes for CASSQGTSGETQYF.

CDR3 nucleotide sequence: TGCAGTGCTGAAAACAACATTCAGTACTTC. Translation gives CSAENNIQYF. The rearrangement joins TRBV20-1 to TRBJ2-4, with no clear D. Trimming stripped 5 bases from V and 7 bases from J, with 6 bases between. CDR1 and CDR2 (germline): DFQATT, SNEGSKA (reference sequence). The CDR3 sequence is 10 residues long.

This clone was observed once. One end of the junction does not line up with germline, which may come from a read error. This chain links TRBV7-7 with TRBJ2-5; D is unresolved. CDR3 length: 15 residues. Germline loops: CDR1 SSHAT, CDR2 FNYEAQ (reference sequence). CDR3 bases: TGTGCTAGCAGCCCTCTGGGGAAGGGCCAAGAGACCCAGTACTTC. It encodes CASSPLGKGQETQYF.

This clone was observed once. Other nucleotide sequences from this sample produce the same CDR3. The V and J genes are TRBV15 and TRBJ2-7; D may match TRBD1 or TRBD2 (5 bases each). V was shortened by 0 bases and J by 2 bases, with 8 bases between the two germline ends. Germline CDR1 and CDR2: LNHNV and YYDKDF (reference sequence). The CDR3 is made up of 14 amino acids. Here the CDR3 DNA reads TGTGCCACCAGCAGAGAAAGGGGACCCTACGAGCAGTACTTC. This codes for CATSRERGPYEQYF.